Shown below are 26 T cell receptor beta chains from a single sample sequenced in a study of cytomegalovirus exposure and HLA in healthy donors (dated by TCRdb to the late 2010s). The library was obtained by the immunoSEQ multiplex PCR assay. A mixture of 60 forward primers for TCR Vbeta segments and 13 reverse primers for TCR Jbeta segments was used in the multiplex PCR. This immuneACCESS table, as held by TCRdb, lists in-frame sequences with V and J called but not all clones. Of the missing ones, under half trace to an unresolved V gene in checked studies; the others have no known cause. The sample profile shows around 250,000 clones; around 81% of them were found once. 8% of the sample belongs to the ten largest clones. The sequenced material came from PBMCs. The receptors come from an older woman in good health and CMV-seropositive.

A single count supports this clone. V and J are TRBV20-1 and TRBJ2-1; D perhaps matches TRBD1 (5 bases). CDR3 length equals 11 residues. The ends were cut back, 4 bases at V and 8 bases at J, with 9 bases in the middle. CDR1 and CDR2 (germline): DFQATT, SNEGSKA (reference sequence). This CDR3 reads CSATRVDEQFF. CDR3 nucleotides: TGCAGTGCTACCAGGGTGGATGAGCAGTTCTTC.

V is TRBV14 and J is TRBJ2-1, with D possibly being TRBD1 (5 bases). This CDR3 contains 13 residues. The germline V and J ends were trimmed by 5 bases and 5 bases, with 10 bases remaining between them. Germline lookup yields CDR1 SGHDN and CDR2 FVKESK. This chain's CDR3 is CASSFQQDNEQFF. The CDR3 DNA reads TGTGCCAGCAGCTTTCAACAGGACAATGAGCAGTTCTTC. The whole variable domain, filled in from reference TRBV14 and TRBJ2-1, reads EAGVTQFPSHSVIEKGQTVTLRCDPISGHDNLYWYRRVMGKEIKFLLHFVKESKQDESGMPNNRFLAERTGGTYSTLKVQPAELEDSGVYFCASSFQQDNEQFFGPGTRLTVL.

The CDR3 nucleotides read TGTGCCAGCAGTTCACACAGAAGGCGCAATCAGCCCCAGCATTTT. This translates into CASSSHRRRNQPQHF. The V gene is TRBV6-5, the J gene TRBJ1-5; D is uncertain. The CDR3 spans 15 residues. Trimming took 4 bases from V and 2 from J, leaving 12 bases between them. Per the germline V gene, CDR1 is MNHEY and CDR2 is SVGAGI.

CDR3 nucleotide sequence: TGTGCCAGTAGTATAGTTCCGGGGGTGAGTAATGAGCAGTTCTTC. It specifies CASSIVPGVSNEQFF. The chain couples TRBV19 to TRBJ2-1; D might be TRBD2 (6 bases). Trimming took 1 base from V and 7 from J, leaving 14 bases between them. The CDR3 loop spans 15 amino acids. Germline values: CDR1 LNHDA, CDR2 SQIVND (reference sequence). Combining the CDR3 with reference TRBV19 and TRBJ2-1 gives the whole variable domain DGGITQSPKYLFRKEGQNVTLSCEQNLNHDAMYWYRQDPGQGLRLIYYSQIVNDFQKGDIAEGYSVSREKKESFPLTVTSAQKNPTAFYLCASSIVPGVSNEQFFGPGTRLTVL.

V is TRBV10-3 and J is TRBJ2-2, with TRBD2 matching over 8 bases. V shed 10 bases, J shed 1 base, and the junction held 5 bases outside the gene matches. The CDR3 runs to 14 residues. Per the germline V gene, CDR1 is ENHRY and CDR2 is SYGVKD. The CDR3 sequence: CATDGGENTGELFF. CDR3 nucleotide sequence: TGTGCCACCGACGGGGGGGAGAACACCGGGGAGCTGTTTTTT.

V usage is TRBV7-9 and J usage is TRBJ2-3; 7 bases agree with TRBD2. J was trimmed by 7 bases and V by 2 bases; bases with no gene match: 6. Germline V gene data show CDR1 as SEHNR and CDR2 as FQNEAQ (reference sequence). CDR3 length equals 14 residues. DNA of the CDR3: TGTGCCAGCAGCTTATCGACTAGCAAGAATACGCAGTATTTT. It translates to CASSLSTSKNTQYF.

As for this clone: Within the sample, other DNA sequences also encode this same CDR3. The chain employs TRBV29-1 and TRBJ2-5; 8 bases are shared with TRBD1. CDR3 length: 13 residues. J gave up 5 bases and V 3 bases, and 5 bases lay outside the gene matches. Germline V CDR1 and CDR2: SQVTM, ANQGSEA. The CDR3 bases are TGCAGCGTTGACACAGGGGGAGGTGAGACCCAGTACTTC. As protein: CSVDTGGGETQYF.

The chain links TRBV6-6 to TRBJ1-2; possibly TRBD1 for D (6 bases). Germline assignment: CDR1 MNHNY and CDR2 SVGAGI (reference sequence). The CDR3 is 15 amino acids. Trimming cost V 6 bases and J 4 bases, with 18 bases left between them. The CDR3 DNA sequence: TGTGCCAGCAGCAATTACCAACAGGGACCCTATGGCTACACCTTC. As protein: CASSNYQQGPYGYTF.

V usage is TRBV18 and J usage is TRBJ1-3; no definite D call. The V end lost 6 bases, the J end lost 2 bases, and 8 bases lay between the germline ends. This CDR3 region has 13 residues. CDR1 and CDR2 from the germline V gene are KGHSH and LQKENI. The CDR3 sequence: CASSPPAGNTIYF. CDR3 sequence (DNA): TGTGCCAGCTCGCCTCCGGCTGGAAACACCATATATTTT.

The chain couples TRBV6-6 to TRBJ2-5; no firm D call. The J call is doubtful: the DNA matches TRBJ2-7 better. CDR1 and CDR2 (germline): MNHNY, SVGAGI (reference sequence). CDR3 length: 11 residues. The CDR3 sequence is CASSYTYEQYF. The CDR3 nucleotides read TGTGCCAGCAGTTACACCTACGAGCAGTACTTC.

The chain carries TRBV28 and TRBJ2-3; the match to TRBD1 covers 7 bases. With V trimmed by 5 bases and J by 1 base, 12 bases remained unmatched. The CDR3 length is 17 residues. Germline V gene data show CDR1 as MDHEN and CDR2 as SYDVKM. The CDR3 DNA sequence: TGTGCCAGCAGTCTCTCCCGACAGGGCTTGGGCACAGATACGCAGTATTTT. It codes for CASSLSRQGLGTDTQYF.

The rearrangement uses TRBV18 and TRBJ2-5, with 9 bases fitting TRBD1. J lost 0 bases, V lost 4 bases, and 12 bases had no gene match. This CDR3 is built from 18 residues. Germline lookup yields CDR1 KGHSH and CDR2 LQKENI. CDR3 coding DNA: TGTGCCAGCTCACTAATAAACCGCGGGACAGGGTACCAAGAGACCCAGTACTTC. The encoded protein is CASSLINRGTGYQETQYF.

The gene calls are TRBV2 and TRBJ2-5; 9 bases match TRBD2. The CDR3 runs 16 residues. In germline, CDR1 is SNHLY, CDR2 FYNNEI. The ends lost 4 bases at V and 2 bases at J; junction bases unmatched: 8. The CDR3 sequence is CASSAGPLAGQETQYF. The CDR3 coding sequence is TGTGCCAGCAGTGCGGGACCCCTAGCGGGGCAAGAGACCCAGTACTTC.

This chain links TRBV6-1 with TRBJ1-2; the match to TRBD1 covers 7 bases. CDR1 and CDR2 (germline): MNHNS, SASEGT. V lost 1 base to trimming and J lost 3 bases; unmatched junction nucleotides: 2. The CDR3 runs 14 residues. The CDR3 spells CASSEGTGYYGYTF. CDR3 bases: TGTGCCAGCAGTGAAGGGACAGGCTACTATGGCTACACCTTC.

The chain recombines TRBV28 with TRBJ2-7, with TRBD1 as a possible D gene (6 bases). The CDR3 is 14 amino acids. Trimming shortened V by 3 bases and J by 4 bases, and 13 bases separated the two germline ends. CDR1 MDHEN and CDR2 SYDVKM come from the germline V gene. The CDR3 here is CASSFDTGKYEQYF. CDR3 nucleotides: TGTGCCAGCAGTTTTGATACAGGGAAGTACGAGCAGTACTTC.

The CDR3 loop reads CATSTPWGVIGGNTIYF. CDR3 bases: TGTGCCACCAGCACCCCCTGGGGGGTTATAGGAGGAAACACCATATATTTT. This chain connects TRBV15 to TRBJ1-3, with D possibly TRBD1 on 5 matching bases. The CDR3 extends over 17 amino acids. Germline V CDR1 and CDR2: LNHNV, YYDKDF (reference sequence). The V end was cut by 4 bases, the J end by 4 bases, with 20 bases between.

The chain joins TRBV18 to TRBJ2-5; a weak D match, TRBD1 (5 bases). Trimming pared 4 bases from V and 1 base from J, leaving 7 bases between. Germline lookup yields CDR1 KGHSH and CDR2 LQKENI. The CDR3 contains 13 residues. Here the CDR3 reads CASSQGSQETQYF. The CDR3 region has the DNA TGTGCCAGCTCACAGGGGTCCCAAGAGACCCAGTACTTC.

The chain combines TRBV9 with TRBJ2-7; perhaps TRBD2 as D (5 bases). This CDR3 region has 18 residues. The germline CDR1 and CDR2 sequences are SGDLS and YYNGEE. V was pared by 2 bases and J by 3 bases, with 24 bases between. The CDR3 spells CASSVGPVGTPRDYEQYF. The CDR3 DNA reads as TGTGCCAGCAGCGTGGGCCCTGTGGGAACCCCCCGGGACTACGAGCAGTACTTC. Combining the CDR3 with reference TRBV9 and TRBJ2-7 gives the whole variable domain DSGVTQTPKHLITATGQRVTLRCSPRSGDLSVYWYQQSLDQGLQFLIQYYNGEERAKGNILERFSAQQFPDLHSELNLSSLELGDSALYFCASSVGPVGTPRDYEQYFGPGTRLTVT.

V and J are TRBV28 and TRBJ2-7; D may be TRBD2 (6 bases). Trimming took 4 bases from V and 0 from J, leaving 16 bases between them. The CDR3 is 16 amino acids. Germline V gene sequence: CDR1 MDHEN, CDR2 SYDVKM. The CDR3 bases are TGTGCCAGCAGTTCTAAACTAGCTCGGTTCTCCTACGAGCAGTACTTC. It translates to CASSSKLARFSYEQYF.

The chain employs TRBV27 and TRBJ2-3; 13 bases line up with TRBD2. Germline CDR1 and CDR2: MNHEY and SMNVEV (reference sequence). The ends lost 5 bases at V and 6 bases at J; junction bases unmatched: 5. The CDR3 covers 15 residues. CDR3 bases: TGTGCCAGCAGTAACGGACTAGCGGGAGTTGATACGCAGTATTTT. Translating it yields CASSNGLAGVDTQYF.

This chain joins TRBV7-9 and TRBJ1-1; D may be TRBD1 (5 bases). V was clipped by 4 bases and J by 3 bases, with 15 bases between them. This CDR3 comprises 15 residues. Germline loops: CDR1 SEHNR, CDR2 FQNEAQ (reference sequence). The DNA for the CDR3 is TGTGCCAGCAGCTCCCGGCAGGGCCTACACACTGAAGCTTTCTTT. This gives the protein CASSSRQGLHTEAFF.

The chain recombines TRBV7-9 with TRBJ2-7; D uncertain. Germline CDR1 is SEHNR and CDR2 is FQNEAQ (reference sequence). The V end lost 2 bases, the J end lost 7 bases, and 12 bases lay between the germline ends. There are 13 residues in the CDR3. The CDR3 DNA follows: TGTGCCAGCAGCTTAACAGAAGTGGAAGAGCAGTACTTC. This encodes CASSLTEVEEQYF.

This rearrangement joins TRBV25-1 to TRBJ2-7; 10 bases are a match to TRBD2. Germline CDR1 is MGHDK and CDR2 is SYGVNS. The CDR3 has 14 amino acids. The V gene end was trimmed by 4 bases and the J gene end by 9 bases; junction bases not matched to a gene: 9. As DNA, the CDR3 is TGTGCCAGCAGTGTAGCGGGAGGACCTGGGGGGCAGTACTTC. This sequence encodes CASSVAGGPGGQYF.

V and J are TRBV9 and TRBJ2-3, with a weak D call TRBD2 (6 bases). Germline-derived CDR1 and CDR2 are SGDLS and YYNGEE. Trimming cost V 4 bases and J 2 bases, with 8 bases left between them. CDR3 size: 13 residues. The CDR3 here is CASSRGLTDTQYF. CDR3 coding DNA: TGTGCCAGCAGCAGGGGACTCACAGATACGCAGTATTTT.

The chain has TRBV9 and TRBJ2-1, with D unresolved. Germline lookup yields CDR1 SGDLS and CDR2 YYNGEE. Trimming removed 0 bases from V and 0 bases from J, with 10 bases in between. The CDR3 has 16 amino acids. The CDR3 loop is CASSVVPLSSYNEQFF. DNA of the CDR3: TGTGCCAGCAGCGTAGTGCCGCTGAGCTCCTACAATGAGCAGTTCTTC.

The chain carries TRBV28 and TRBJ2-6; TRBD1 matches at 11 bases. The germline V gene encodes CDR1 MDHEN and CDR2 SYDVKM. The CDR3 covers 23 residues. The V gene end was trimmed by 3 bases and the J gene end by 0 bases; junction bases not matched to a gene: 19. The CDR3 sequence is CASSFARDRGRLSLSSGANVLTF. CDR3 nucleotides: TGTGCCAGCAGTTTTGCCCGGGACAGGGGGAGACTCAGCTTAAGCTCTGGGGCCAACGTCCTGACTTTC.